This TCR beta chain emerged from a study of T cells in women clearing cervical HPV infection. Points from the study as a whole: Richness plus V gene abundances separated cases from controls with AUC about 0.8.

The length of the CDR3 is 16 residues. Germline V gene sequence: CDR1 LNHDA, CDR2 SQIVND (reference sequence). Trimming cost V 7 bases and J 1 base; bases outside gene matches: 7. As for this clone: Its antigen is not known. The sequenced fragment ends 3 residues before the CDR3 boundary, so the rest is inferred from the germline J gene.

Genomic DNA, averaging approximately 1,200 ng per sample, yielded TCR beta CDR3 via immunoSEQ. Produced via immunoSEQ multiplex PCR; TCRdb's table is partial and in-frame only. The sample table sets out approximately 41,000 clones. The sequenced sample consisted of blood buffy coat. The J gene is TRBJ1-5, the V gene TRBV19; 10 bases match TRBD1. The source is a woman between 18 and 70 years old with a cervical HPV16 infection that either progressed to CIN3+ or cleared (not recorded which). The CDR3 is CASTMGQGHSNQPQHF. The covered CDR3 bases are TGTGCCAGTACCATGGGACAGGGGCACAGCAATCAGCCC.